This TCR beta chain was retrieved from a study of T cells in Graves' hyperthyroidism and ophthalmopathy. Participants, patients aged 18 to 65, had newly diagnosed hyperthyroidism with a duration under 2 months. Template material for amplifying TCR beta CDR3 regions consisted of RNA transcripts. HTBI primers were employed in a first-round RT-PCR of the TCR CDR3. One entry per CDR3 protein results from TCRdb running MiXCR on the multiplex PCR reads. The sample carries around 350,000 distinct CDR3 sequences, around 13% recorded once. V shed 5 bases and J 15 bases; nucleotides not matched to a gene: 11. The CDR3 consists of 13 residues.

The material sequenced was blood. This clonotype was obtained from a woman aged 18 to 35 with Graves' hyperthyroidism. The chain employs TRBV12-3 or TRBV12-4 and TRBJ2-1; 9 bases line up with TRBD1. CDR3 sequence: CASSPTGGVSRFF. For the CDR3, the DNA is TGTGCCAGCAGTCCAACAGGGGGCGTTTCTCGGTTCTTC.